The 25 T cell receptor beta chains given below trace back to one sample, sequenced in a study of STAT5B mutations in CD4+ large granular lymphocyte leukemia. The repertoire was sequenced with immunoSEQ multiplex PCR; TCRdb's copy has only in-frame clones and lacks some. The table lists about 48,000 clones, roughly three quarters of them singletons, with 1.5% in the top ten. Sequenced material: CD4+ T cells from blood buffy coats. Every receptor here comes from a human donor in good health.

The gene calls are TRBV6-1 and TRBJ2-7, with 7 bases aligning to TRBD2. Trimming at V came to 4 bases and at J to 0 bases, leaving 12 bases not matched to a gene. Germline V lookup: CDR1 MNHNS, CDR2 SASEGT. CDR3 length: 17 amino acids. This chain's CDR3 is CASSGPVGGTNSYEQYF. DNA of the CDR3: TGTGCCAGCAGTGGGCCGGTGGGGGGGACTAACTCCTACGAGCAGTACTTC.

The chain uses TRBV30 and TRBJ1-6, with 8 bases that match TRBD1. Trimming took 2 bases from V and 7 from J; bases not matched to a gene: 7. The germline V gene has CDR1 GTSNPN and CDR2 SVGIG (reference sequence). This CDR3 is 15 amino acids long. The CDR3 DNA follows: TGTGCCTGGAGTACCGGACAGGGCAAAAATTCACCCCTCCACTTT. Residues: CAWSTGQGKNSPLHF.

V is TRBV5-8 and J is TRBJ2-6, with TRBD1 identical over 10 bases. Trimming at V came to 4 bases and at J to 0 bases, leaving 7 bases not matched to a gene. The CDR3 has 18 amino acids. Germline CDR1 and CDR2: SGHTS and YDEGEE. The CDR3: CASSRGQGVISGANVLTF. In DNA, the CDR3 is TGTGCCAGCAGCCGCGGACAGGGGGTTATCTCTGGGGCCAACGTCCTGACTTTC.

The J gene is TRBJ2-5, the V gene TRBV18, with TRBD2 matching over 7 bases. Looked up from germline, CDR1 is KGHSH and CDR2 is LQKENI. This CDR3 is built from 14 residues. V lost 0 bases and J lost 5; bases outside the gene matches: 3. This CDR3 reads CASSPPSGRETQYF. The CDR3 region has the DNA TGTGCCAGCTCACCACCCTCCGGGAGGGAGACCCAGTACTTC.

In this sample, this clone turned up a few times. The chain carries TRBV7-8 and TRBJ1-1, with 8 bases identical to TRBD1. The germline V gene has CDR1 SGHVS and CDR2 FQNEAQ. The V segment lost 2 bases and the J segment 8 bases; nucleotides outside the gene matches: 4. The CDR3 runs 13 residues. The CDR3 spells CASSLFGQGEAFF. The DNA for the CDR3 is TGTGCCAGCAGCTTATTCGGACAGGGAGAAGCTTTCTTT. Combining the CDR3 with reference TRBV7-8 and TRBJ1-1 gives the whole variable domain GAGVSQSPRYKVAKRGQDVALRCDPISGHVSLFWYQQALGQGPEFLTYFQNEAQLDKSGLPSDRFFAERPEGSVSTLKIQRTQQEDSAVYLCASSLFGQGEAFFGQGTRLTVV.

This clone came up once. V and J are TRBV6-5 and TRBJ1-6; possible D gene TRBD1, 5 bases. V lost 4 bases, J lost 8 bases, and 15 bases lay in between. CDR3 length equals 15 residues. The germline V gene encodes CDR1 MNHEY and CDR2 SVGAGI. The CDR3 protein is CASSSAITGDSPLHF. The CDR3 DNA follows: TGTGCCAGCAGTTCCGCTATTACAGGCGATTCACCCCTCCACTTT.

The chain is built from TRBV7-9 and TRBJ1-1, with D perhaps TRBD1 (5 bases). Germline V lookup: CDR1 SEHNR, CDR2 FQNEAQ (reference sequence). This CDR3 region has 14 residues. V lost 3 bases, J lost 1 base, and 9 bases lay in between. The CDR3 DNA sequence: TGTGCCAGCAGCTTCTCAGGGAGGAACACTGAAGCTTTCTTT. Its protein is CASSFSGRNTEAFF.

The CDR3 spells CASNRQGASGELFF. The CDR3 DNA follows: TGTGCCAGCAACAGACAGGGGGCGAGCGGGGAGCTGTTTTTT. The chain couples TRBV19 to TRBJ2-2; TRBD1 aligns across 10 bases. This CDR3 is built from 14 residues. The germline V gene encodes CDR1 LNHDA and CDR2 SQIVND (reference sequence). Trimming at V came to 9 bases and at J to 7 bases, leaving 8 bases not matched to a gene.

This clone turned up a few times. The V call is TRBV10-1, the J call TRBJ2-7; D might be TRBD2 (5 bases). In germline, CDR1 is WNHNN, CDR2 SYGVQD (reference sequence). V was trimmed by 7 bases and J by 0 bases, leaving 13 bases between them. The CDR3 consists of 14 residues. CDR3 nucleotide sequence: TGCGCCAGCACCCGTGAGGGTTTCTCCTACGAGCAGTACGTC. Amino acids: CASTREGFSYEQYV.

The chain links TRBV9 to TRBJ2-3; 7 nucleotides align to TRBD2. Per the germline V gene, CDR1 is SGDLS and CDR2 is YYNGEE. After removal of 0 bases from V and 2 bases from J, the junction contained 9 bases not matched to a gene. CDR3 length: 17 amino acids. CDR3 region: CASSVVLRGRVTDTQYF. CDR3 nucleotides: TGTGCCAGCAGCGTAGTTCTGCGGGGGAGGGTCACAGATACGCAGTATTTT.

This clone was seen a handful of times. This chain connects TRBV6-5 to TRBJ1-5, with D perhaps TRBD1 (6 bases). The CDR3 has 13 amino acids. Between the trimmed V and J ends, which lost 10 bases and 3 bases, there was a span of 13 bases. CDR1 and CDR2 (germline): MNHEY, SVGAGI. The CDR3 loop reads CAISRGHNQPQHF. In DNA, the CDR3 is TGTGCCATCTCCAGGGGCCACAATCAGCCCCAGCATTTT.

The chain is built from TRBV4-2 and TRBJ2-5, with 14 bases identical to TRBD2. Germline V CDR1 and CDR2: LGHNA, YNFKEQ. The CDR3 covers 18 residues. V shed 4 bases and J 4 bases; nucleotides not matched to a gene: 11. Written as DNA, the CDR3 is TGTGCCAGCAGCCCCACATACCAGACTAGCGGGGGGGCAGAGACCCAGTACTTC. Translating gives CASSPTYQTSGGAETQYF.

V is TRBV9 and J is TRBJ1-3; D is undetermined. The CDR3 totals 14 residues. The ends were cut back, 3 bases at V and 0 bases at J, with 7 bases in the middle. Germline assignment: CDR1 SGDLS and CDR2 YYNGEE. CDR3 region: CASSGIVSGNTIYF. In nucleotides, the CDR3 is TGTGCCAGCAGCGGGATTGTCTCTGGAAACACCATATATTTT.

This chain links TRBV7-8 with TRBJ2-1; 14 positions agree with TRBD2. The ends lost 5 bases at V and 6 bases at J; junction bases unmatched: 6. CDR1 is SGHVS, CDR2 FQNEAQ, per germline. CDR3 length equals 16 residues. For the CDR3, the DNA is TGTGCCAGCAGCCCGGGGACTAGCGGGGGCCTCAATGAGCAGTTCTTC. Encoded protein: CASSPGTSGGLNEQFF.

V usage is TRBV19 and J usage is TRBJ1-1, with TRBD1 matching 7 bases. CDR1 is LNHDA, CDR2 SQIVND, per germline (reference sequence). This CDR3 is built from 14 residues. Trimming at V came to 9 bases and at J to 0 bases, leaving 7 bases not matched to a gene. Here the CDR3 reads CASRRQGMNTEAFF. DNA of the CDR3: TGTGCCAGCAGGAGACAGGGAATGAACACTGAAGCTTTCTTT.

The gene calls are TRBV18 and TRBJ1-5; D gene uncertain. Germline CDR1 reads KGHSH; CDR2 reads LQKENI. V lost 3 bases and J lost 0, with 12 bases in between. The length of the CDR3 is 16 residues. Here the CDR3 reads CASSPLGSGSNQPQHF. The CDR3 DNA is TGTGCCAGCTCACCCTTGGGCTCCGGTAGCAATCAGCCCCAGCATTTT.

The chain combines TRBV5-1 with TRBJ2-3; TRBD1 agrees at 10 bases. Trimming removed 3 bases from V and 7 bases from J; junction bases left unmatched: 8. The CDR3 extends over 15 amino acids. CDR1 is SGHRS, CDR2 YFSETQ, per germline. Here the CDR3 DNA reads TGCGCCAGCAGCTCCACCGGGACAGGGGCAAATACGCAGTATTTT. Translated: CASSSTGTGANTQYF. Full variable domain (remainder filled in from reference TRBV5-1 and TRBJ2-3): KAGVTQTPRYLIKTRGQQVTLSCSPISGHRSVSWYQQTPGQGLQFLFEYFSETQRNKGNFPGRFSGRQFSNSRSEMNVSTLELGDSALYLCASSSTGTGANTQYFGPGTRLTVL.

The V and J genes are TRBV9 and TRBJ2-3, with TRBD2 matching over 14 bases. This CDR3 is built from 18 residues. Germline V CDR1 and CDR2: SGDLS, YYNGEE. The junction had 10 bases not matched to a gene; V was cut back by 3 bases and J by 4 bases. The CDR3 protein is CASSETSGGADRADTQYF. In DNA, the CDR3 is TGTGCCAGCAGCGAGACTAGCGGGGGGGCCGATCGTGCAGATACGCAGTATTTT.

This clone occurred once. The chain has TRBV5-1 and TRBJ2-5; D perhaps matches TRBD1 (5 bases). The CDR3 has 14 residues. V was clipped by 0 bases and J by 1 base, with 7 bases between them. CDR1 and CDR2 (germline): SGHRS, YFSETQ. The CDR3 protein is CASSLEGPQETQYF. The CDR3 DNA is TGCGCCAGCAGCTTGGAGGGGCCCCAAGAGACCCAGTACTTC.

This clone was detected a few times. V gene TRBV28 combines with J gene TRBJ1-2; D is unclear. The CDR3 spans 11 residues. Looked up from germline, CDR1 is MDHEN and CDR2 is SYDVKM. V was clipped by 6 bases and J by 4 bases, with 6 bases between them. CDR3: CASRGFYGYTF. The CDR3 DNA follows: TGTGCCAGCAGGGGGTTCTATGGCTACACCTTC.

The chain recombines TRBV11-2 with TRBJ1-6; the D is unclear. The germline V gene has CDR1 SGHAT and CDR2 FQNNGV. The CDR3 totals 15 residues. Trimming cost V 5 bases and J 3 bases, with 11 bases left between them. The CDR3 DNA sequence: TGTGCCAGCAGCCACCGGGAGCTCTATAATTCACCCCTCCACTTT. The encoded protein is CASSHRELYNSPLHF.

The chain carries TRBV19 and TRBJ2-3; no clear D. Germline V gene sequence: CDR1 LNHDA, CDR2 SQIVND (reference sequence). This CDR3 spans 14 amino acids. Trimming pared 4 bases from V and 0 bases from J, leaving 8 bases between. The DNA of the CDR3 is TGTGCCAGTAGTAGCTTTTTGAGCACAGATACGCAGTATTTT. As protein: CASSSFLSTDTQYF.

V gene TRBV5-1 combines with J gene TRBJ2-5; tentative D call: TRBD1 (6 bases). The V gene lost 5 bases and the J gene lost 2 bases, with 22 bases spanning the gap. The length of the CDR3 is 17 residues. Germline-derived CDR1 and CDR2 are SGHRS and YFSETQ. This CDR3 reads CASSFSPQGTKQETQYF. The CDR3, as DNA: TGCGCCAGCAGTTTTTCACCCCAGGGGACGAAACAAGAGACCCAGTACTTC.

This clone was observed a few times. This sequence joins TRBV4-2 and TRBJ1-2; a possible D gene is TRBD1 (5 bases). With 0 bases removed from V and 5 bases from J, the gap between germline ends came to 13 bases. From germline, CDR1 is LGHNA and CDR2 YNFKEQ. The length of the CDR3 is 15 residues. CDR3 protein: CASSQETVLRYGYTF. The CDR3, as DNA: TGTGCCAGCAGCCAAGAGACAGTGCTCAGATATGGCTACACCTTC.

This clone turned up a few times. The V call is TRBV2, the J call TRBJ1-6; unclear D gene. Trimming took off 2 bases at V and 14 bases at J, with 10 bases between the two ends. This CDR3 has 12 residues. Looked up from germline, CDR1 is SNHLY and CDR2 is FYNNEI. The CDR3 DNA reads TGTGCCAGCAGTGAATTGCCCTACACCCTCCACTTT. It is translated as CASSELPYTLHF. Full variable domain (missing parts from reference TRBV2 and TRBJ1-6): EPEVTQTPSHQVTQMGQEVILRCVPISNHLYFYWYRQILGQKVEFLVSFYNNEISEKSEIFDDQFSVERPDGSNFTLKIRSTKLEDSAMYFCASSELPYTLHFGNGTRLTVT.